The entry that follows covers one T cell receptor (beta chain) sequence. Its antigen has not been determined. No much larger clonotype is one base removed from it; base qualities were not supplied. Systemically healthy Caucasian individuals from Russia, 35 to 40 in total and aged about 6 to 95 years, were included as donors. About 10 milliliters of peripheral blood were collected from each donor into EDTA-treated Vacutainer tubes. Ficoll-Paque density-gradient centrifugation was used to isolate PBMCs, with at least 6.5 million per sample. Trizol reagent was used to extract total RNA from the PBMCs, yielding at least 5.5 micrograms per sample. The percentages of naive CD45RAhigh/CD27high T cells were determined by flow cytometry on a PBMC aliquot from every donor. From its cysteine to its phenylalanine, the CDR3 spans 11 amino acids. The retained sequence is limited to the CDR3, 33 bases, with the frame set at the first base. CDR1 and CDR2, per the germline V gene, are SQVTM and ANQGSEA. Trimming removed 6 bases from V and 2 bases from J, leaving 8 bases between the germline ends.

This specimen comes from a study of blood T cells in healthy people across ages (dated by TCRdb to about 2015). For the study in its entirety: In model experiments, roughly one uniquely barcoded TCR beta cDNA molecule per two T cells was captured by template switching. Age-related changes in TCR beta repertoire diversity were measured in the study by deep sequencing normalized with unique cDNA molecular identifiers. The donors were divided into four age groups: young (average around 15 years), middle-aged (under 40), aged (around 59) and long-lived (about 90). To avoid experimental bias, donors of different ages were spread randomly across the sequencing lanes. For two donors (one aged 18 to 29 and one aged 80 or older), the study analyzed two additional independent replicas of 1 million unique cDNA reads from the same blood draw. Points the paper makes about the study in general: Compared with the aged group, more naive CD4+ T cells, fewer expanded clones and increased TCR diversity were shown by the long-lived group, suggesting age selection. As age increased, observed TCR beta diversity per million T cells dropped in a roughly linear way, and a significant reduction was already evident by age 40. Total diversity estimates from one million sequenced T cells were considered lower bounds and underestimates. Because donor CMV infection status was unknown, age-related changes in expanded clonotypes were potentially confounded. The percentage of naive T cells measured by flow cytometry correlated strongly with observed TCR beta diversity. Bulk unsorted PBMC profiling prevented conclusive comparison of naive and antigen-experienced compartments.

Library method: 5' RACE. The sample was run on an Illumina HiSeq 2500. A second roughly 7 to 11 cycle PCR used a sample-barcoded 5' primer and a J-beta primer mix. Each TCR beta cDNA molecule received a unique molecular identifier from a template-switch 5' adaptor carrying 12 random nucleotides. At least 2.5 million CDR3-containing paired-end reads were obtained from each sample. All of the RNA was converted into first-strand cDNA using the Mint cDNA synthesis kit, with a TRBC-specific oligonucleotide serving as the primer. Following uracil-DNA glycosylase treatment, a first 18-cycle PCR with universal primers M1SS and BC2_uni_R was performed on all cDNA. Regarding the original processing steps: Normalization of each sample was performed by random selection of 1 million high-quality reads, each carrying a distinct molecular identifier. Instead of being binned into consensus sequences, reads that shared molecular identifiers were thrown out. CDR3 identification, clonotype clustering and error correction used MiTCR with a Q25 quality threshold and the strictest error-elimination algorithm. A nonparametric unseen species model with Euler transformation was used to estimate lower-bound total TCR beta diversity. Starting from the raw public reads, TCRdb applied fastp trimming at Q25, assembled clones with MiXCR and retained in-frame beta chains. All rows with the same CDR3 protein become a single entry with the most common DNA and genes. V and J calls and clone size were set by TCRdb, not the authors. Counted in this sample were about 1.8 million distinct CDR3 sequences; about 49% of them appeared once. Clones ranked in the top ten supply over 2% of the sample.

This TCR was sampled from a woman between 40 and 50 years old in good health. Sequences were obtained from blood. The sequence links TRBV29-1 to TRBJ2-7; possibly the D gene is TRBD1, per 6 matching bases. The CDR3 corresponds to CSVRTAYEQYF. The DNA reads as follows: TGCAGCGTACGGACAGCCTACGAGCAGTACTTC.